These 12 T cell receptor beta chains came from one sample sequenced in a study of CD8+ T cells in alopecia areata. Treatment noted: oral pan-JAK inhibitor, 5-10 mg twice daily. Extracted RNA was reverse transcribed, and the resulting cDNA served as sequencing template. TCRdb keeps only in-frame clones here, not all; method: immunoSEQ multiplex PCR. This sample has 150,000 to 200,000 clones, with under 70% found just once. Specimen: CD4+ T cells sorted from blood, collected at week 4, from a patient treated with tofacitinib. The origin of the receptors is a human donor with alopecia areata.

This sequence joins TRBV19 and TRBJ2-7; 10 nucleotides line up with TRBD1. Germline V gives CDR1 LNHDA, CDR2 SQIVND (reference sequence). CDR3 length: 14 amino acids. V dropped 3 bases and J dropped 2; count of bases not matched to a gene: 1. The CDR3 spells CASSMGTGAYEQYF. CDR3 in DNA: TGTGCCAGTAGTATGGGGACAGGGGCCTACGAGCAGTACTTC.

The chain employs TRBV6-5 and TRBJ1-6; no clear D gene. The CDR3 is made up of 13 amino acids. Germline V CDR1 and CDR2: MNHEY, SVGAGI. Deletions cut 2 bases from V and 3 bases from J, with 2 bases between. The CDR3 spells CASSYDYNSPLHF. CDR3 sequence (DNA): TGTGCCAGCAGTTACGACTATAATTCACCCCTCCACTTT.

This clone came up a few times. The chain links TRBV29-1 to TRBJ1-2; TRBD1 matches 7 bases. Germline assignment: CDR1 SQVTM and CDR2 ANQGSEA. V lost 6 bases, J lost 8 bases, and 12 bases stayed unmatched. The CDR3 covers 13 residues. The CDR3 nucleotides read TGCAGCGTAGCGACAGGGAGTGCTGGCGGCTACACCTTC. It specifies CSVATGSAGGYTF.

This clone was seen just once. V and J are TRBV28 and TRBJ1-1, with D possibly matching TRBD1 (5 bases). Trimming took off 3 bases at V and 6 bases at J, with 11 bases between the two ends. This CDR3 is built from 13 residues. From germline, CDR1 is MDHEN and CDR2 SYDVKM. In nucleotides, the CDR3 is TGTGCCAGCAGTTTCGGGGGTTGGGCTGAAGCTTTCTTT. Translated, it gives CASSFGGWAEAFF.

The CDR3 DNA is TGTGCCTGGGAAGATCCGGGACAGCTAAACACCGGGGAGCTGTTTTTT. It translates to CAWEDPGQLNTGELFF. This rearrangement joins TRBV30 to TRBJ2-2, with 7 nucleotides matching TRBD1. The ends lost 5 bases at V and 2 bases at J; junction bases unmatched: 11. The CDR3 has 16 residues. Germline loops: CDR1 GTSNPN, CDR2 SVGIG (reference sequence). The variable domain in full, with the rest retrieved from reference TRBV30 and TRBJ2-2, is SQTIHQWPATLVQPVGSPLSLECTVEGTSNPNLYWYRQAAGRGLQLLFYSVGIGQISSEVPQNLSASRPQDRQFILSSKKLLLSDSGFYLCAWEDPGQLNTGELFFGEGSRLTVL.

The chain couples TRBV4-2 to TRBJ1-1; weak D call: TRBD1 (6 bases). Trimming removed 0 bases at V and 11 bases at J, with 10 bases between. The CDR3 totals 12 residues. Looked up from germline, CDR1 is LGHNA and CDR2 is YNFKEQ. The CDR3 DNA sequence: TGTGCCAGCAGCCAAGATCCGGGGGCGGCTTTCTTT. It is translated as CASSQDPGAAFF.

The chain's CDR3 is CASGLPQGAVNTEAFF. In DNA form, the CDR3 reads TGTGCTAGTGGTTTGCCACAGGGGGCTGTGAACACTGAAGCTTTCTTT. The chain couples TRBV12-5 to TRBJ1-1; 9 nucleotides match TRBD1. CDR1 LGHNT and CDR2 FRNRAP come from the germline V gene. V trimming: 2 bases; J trimming: 0 bases; junction bases outside the gene matches: 4. The CDR3 spans 16 residues.

CDR3 protein: CAIRTTGESHEQYF. As DNA, the CDR3 is TGTGCCATCAGGACTACAGGGGAATCTCACGAGCAGTACTTC. This chain uses TRBV10-3 with TRBJ2-7; 7 bases fit TRBD1. The germline V gene has CDR1 ENHRY and CDR2 SYGVKD. V lost 6 bases, J lost 5 bases, and 10 bases stayed unmatched. The CDR3 runs 14 residues.

In DNA, the CDR3 is TGTGCCAGCAGTACGGCCGGAGATAATTCACCCCTCCACTTT. Its translation: CASSTAGDNSPLHF. The rearrangement links TRBV6-5 to TRBJ1-6; D uncertain. The V gene's germline CDR1 is MNHEY and CDR2 SVGAGI. This CDR3 region has 14 residues. Trimming stripped 5 bases from V and 5 bases from J, with 10 bases between.

This clone was picked up one time. The rearrangement joins TRBV30 to TRBJ1-4; the D is unclear. The V end was cut by 1 base, the J end by 0 bases, with 6 bases between. The germline gives CDR1 GTSNPN, CDR2 SVGIG (reference sequence). The CDR3 is 14 residues long. The CDR3, as DNA: TGTGCCTGGAGTGGATTACCAACTAATGAAAAACTGTTTTTT. Translation gives CAWSGLPTNEKLFF. Drawing the rest from reference TRBV30 and TRBJ1-4, the complete variable domain is SQTIHQWPATLVQPVGSPLSLECTVEGTSNPNLYWYRQAAGRGLQLLFYSVGIGQISSEVPQNLSASRPQDRQFILSSKKLLLSDSGFYLCAWSGLPTNEKLFFGSGTQLSVL.

V gene TRBV29-1 combines with J gene TRBJ2-3, with D unclear. CDR1 and CDR2 from the germline V gene are SQVTM and ANQGSEA. The CDR3 extends over 15 amino acids. Deletions cut 7 bases from V and 7 bases from J, with 24 bases between. CDR3 bases: TGCAGCGGGGCCCCAGGCAGCTTAGGATGGTATACGCAGTATTTT. Protein sequence: CSGAPGSLGWYTQYF.

The chain combines TRBV13 with TRBJ1-5; D uncertain. Germline V gene sequence: CDR1 PRHDT, CDR2 FYEKMQ (reference sequence). The V end lost 0 bases, the J end lost 7 bases, and 7 bases lay between the germline ends. CDR3 length: 13 amino acids. For the CDR3, the DNA is TGTGCCAGCAGCTTAGGCTCGACACAGCCCCAGCATTTT. Translated: CASSLGSTQPQHF.